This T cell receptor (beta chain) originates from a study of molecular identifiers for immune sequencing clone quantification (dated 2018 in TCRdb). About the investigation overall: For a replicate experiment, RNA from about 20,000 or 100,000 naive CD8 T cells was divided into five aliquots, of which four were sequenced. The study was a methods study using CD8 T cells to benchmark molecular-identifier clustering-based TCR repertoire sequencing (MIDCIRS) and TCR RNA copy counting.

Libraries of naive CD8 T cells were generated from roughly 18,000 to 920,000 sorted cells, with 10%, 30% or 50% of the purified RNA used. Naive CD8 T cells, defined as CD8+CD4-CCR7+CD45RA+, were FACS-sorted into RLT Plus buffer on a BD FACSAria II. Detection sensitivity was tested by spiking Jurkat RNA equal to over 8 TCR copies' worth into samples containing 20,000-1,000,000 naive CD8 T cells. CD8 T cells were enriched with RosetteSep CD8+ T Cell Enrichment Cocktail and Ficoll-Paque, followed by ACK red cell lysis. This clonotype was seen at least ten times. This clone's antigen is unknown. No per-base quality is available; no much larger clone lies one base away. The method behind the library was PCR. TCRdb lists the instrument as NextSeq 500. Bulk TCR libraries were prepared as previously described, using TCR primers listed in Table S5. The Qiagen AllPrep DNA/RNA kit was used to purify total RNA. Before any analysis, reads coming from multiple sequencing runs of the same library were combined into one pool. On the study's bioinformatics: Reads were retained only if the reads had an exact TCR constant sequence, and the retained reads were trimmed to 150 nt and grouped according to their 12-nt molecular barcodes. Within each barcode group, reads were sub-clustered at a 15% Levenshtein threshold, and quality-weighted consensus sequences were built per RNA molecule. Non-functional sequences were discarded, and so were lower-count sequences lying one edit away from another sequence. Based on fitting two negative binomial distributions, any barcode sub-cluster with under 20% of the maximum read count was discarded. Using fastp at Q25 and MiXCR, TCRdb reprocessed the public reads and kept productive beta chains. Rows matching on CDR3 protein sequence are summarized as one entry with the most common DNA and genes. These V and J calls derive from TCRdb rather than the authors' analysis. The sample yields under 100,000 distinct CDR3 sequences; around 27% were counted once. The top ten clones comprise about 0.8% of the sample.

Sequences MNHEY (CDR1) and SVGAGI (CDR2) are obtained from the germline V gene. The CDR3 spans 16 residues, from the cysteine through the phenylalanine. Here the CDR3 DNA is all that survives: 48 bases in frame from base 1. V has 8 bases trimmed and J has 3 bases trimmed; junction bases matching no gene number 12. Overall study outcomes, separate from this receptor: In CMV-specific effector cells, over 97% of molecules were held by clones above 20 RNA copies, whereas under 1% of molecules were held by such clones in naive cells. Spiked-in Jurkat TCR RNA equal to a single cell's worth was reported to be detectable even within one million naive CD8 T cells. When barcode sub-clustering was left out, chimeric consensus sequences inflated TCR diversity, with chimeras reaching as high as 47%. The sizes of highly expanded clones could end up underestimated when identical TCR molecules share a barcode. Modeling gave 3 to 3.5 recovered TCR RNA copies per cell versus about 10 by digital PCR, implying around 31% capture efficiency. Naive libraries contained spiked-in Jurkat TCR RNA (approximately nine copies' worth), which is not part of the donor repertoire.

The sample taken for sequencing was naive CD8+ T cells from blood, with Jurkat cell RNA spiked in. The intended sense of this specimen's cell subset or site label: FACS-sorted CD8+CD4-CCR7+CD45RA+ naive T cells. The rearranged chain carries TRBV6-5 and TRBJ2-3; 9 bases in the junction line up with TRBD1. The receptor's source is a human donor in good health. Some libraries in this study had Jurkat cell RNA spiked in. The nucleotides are TGTGCCAGCCACTACCTCCGGGACAGGGAGACAGATACGCAGTATTTT. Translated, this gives CASHYLRDRETDTQYF.